Described below is a single T cell receptor beta chain sequence and its context. Sequencing used immunoSEQ multiplex PCR; TCRdb keeps in-frame clones, though not all of them. The repertoire holds approximately 11,000 clones, roughly four fifths seen once, with 20% to 25% in the top ten. This sample was taken from a study of cytotoxic CD8 clonotypes in ibrutinib-treated CLL. Trimming took 7 bases from V and 5 from J; bases not matched to a gene: 9. Germline V CDR1 and CDR2: MDHEN, SYDVKM. The CDR3 totals 14 residues. Roughly 2.2 micrograms of genomic DNA (from cryopreserved PBMCs) were used for TCR beta libraries.

The clonotype was recovered from a human donor with chronic lymphocytic leukemia. This chain uses TRBV28 with TRBJ1-1; 8 positions agree with TRBD1. The specimen was PBMCs, collected at disease progression, from a patient treated with ibrutinib. CDR3 loop: CASMSRGRRTEAFF. Written as DNA, the CDR3 is TGTGCCAGCATGAGCAGGGGGCGCCGGACTGAAGCTTTCTTT.